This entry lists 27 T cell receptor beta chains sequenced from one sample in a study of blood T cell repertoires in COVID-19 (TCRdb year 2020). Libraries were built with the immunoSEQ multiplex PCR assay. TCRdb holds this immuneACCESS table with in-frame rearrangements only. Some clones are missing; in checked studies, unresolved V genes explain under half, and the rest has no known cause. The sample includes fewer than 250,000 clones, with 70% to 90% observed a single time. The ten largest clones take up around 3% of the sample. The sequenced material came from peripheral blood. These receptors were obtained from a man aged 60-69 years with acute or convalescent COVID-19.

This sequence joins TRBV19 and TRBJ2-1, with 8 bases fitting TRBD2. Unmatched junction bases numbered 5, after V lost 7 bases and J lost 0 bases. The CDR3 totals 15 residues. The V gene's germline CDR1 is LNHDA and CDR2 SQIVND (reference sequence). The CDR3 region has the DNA TGTGCCAGTACCGGGGGGGATAGCTCCTACAATGAGCAGTTCTTC. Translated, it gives CASTGGDSSYNEQFF. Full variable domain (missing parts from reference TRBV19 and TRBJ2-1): DGGITQSPKYLFRKEGQNVTLSCEQNLNHDAMYWYRQDPGQGLRLIYYSQIVNDFQKGDIAEGYSVSREKKESFPLTVTSAQKNPTAFYLCASTGGDSSYNEQFFGPGTRLTVL.

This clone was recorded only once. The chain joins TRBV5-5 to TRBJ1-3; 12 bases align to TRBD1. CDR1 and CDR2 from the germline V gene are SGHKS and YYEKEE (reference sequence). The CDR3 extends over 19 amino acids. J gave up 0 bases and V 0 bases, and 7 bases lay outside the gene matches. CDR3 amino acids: CASSLVGTGGPSSGNTIYF. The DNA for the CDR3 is TGTGCCAGCAGCTTGGTTGGGACAGGGGGCCCCAGCTCTGGAAACACCATATATTTT.

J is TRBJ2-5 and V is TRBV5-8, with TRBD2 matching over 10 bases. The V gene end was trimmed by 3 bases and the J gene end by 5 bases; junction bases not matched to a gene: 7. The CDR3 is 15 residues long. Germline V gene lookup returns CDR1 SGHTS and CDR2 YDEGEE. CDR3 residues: CASSYYTSGAETQYF. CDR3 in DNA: TGTGCCAGCAGCTATTATACTAGCGGGGCGGAGACCCAGTACTTC.

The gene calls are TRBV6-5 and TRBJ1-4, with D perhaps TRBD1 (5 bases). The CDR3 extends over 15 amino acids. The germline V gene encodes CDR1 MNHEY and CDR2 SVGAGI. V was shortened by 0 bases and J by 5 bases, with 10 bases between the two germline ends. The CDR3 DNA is TGTGCCAGCAGTTACTCGGGGGGAAGGAATGAAAAACTGTTTTTT. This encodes CASSYSGGRNEKLFF.

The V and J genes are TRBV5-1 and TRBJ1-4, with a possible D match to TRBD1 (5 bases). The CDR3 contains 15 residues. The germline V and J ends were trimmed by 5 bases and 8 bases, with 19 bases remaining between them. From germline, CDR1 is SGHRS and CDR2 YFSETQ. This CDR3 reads CASREVGREGEKLFF. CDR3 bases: TGCGCCAGCAGGGAGGTCGGCAGGGAGGGCGAAAAACTGTTTTTT.

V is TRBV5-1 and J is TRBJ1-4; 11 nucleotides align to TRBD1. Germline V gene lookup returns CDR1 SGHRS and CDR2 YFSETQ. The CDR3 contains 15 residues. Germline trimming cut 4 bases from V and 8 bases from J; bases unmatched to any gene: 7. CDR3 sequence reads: CASSRGQGAREKLFF. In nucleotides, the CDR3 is TGCGCCAGCAGCCGAGGACAGGGGGCGAGGGAAAAACTGTTTTTT.

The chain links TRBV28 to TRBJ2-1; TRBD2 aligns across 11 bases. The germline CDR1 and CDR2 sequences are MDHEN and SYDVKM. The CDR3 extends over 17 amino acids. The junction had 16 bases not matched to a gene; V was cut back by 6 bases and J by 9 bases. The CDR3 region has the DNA TGTGCCAGCAGCCGTAGCCCTCTAGCGGGGGGCGGCTTTGAGCAGTTCTTC. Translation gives CASSRSPLAGGGFEQFF.

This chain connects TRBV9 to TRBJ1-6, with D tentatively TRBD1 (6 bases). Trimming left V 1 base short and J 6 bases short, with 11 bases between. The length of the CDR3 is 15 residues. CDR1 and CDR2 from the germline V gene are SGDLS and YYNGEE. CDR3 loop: CASSVRGGSNSPLHF. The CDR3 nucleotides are TGTGCCAGCAGCGTAAGAGGGGGTAGTAATTCACCCCTCCACTTT.

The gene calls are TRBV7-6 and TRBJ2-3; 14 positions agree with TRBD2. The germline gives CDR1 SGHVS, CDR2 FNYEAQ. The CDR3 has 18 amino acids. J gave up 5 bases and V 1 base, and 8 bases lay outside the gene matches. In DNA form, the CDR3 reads TGTGCCAGCAGCTTAGTGGGACTAGCGGGGGCCGGGGAAGATACGCAGTATTTT. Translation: CASSLVGLAGAGEDTQYF.

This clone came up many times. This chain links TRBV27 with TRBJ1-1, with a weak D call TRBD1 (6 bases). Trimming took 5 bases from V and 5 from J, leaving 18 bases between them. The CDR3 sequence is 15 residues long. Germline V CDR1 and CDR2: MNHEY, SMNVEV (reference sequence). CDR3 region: CASSGNRAWGTEAFF. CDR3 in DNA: TGTGCCAGCAGTGGAAACAGGGCTTGGGGAACTGAAGCTTTCTTT.

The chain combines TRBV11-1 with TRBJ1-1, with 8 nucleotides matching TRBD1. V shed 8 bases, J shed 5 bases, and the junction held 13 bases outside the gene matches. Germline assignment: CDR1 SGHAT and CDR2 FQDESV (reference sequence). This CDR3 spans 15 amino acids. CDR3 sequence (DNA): TGTGCCAGCTTGCAACGGGCAGGGGGCTCGACTGAAGCTTTCTTT. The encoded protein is CASLQRAGGSTEAFF.

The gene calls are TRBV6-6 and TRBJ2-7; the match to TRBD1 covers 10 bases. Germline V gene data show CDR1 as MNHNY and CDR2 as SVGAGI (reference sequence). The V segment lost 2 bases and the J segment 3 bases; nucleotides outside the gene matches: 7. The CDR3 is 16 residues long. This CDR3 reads CASSYPGGTGVYEQYF. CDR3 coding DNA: TGTGCCAGCAGTTACCCGGGGGGGACAGGGGTCTACGAGCAGTACTTC.

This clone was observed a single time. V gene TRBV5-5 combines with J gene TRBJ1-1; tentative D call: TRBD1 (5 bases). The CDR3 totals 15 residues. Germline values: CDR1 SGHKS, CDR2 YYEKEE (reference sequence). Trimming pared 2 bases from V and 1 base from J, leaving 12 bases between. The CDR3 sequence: CASSFLRVTNTEAFF. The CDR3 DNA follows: TGTGCCAGCAGCTTCCTCAGGGTTACGAACACTGAAGCTTTCTTT. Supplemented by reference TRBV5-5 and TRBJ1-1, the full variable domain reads DAGVTQSPTHLIKTRGQQVTLRCSPISGHKSVSWYQQVLGQGPQFIFQYYEKEERGRGNFPDRFSARQFPNYSSELNVNALLLGDSALYLCASSFLRVTNTEAFFGQGTRLTVV.

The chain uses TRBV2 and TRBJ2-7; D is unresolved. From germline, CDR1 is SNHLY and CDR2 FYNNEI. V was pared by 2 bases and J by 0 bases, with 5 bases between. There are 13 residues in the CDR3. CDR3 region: CASSEPLSYEQYF. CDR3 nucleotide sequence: TGTGCCAGCAGTGAACCCCTCTCCTACGAGCAGTACTTC.

The CDR3 sequence is CASSRLAGAPGTGELFF. Here the CDR3 DNA reads TGTGCCAGCAGCCGACTAGCGGGGGCCCCGGGTACCGGGGAGCTGTTTTTT. The J gene is TRBJ2-2, the V gene TRBV6-4; 12 bases are shared with TRBD2. Germline V CDR1 and CDR2: MRHNA, SNTAGT. The J segment lost 5 bases and the V segment lost 6 bases, leaving 10 bases of the junction unmatched. The CDR3 runs 17 residues.

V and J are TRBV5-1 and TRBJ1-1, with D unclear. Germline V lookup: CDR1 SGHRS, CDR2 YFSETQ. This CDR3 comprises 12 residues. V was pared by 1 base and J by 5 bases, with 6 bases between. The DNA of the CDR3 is TGCGCCAGCAGCTTGTTCCGGACTGAAGCTTTCTTT. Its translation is CASSLFRTEAFF.

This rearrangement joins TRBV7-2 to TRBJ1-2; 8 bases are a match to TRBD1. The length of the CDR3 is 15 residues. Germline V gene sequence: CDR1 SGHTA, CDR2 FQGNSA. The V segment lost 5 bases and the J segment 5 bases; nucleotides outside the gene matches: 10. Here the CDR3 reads CASSPATGEDYGYTF. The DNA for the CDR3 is TGTGCCAGCAGCCCGGCGACAGGGGAAGATTATGGCTACACCTTC.

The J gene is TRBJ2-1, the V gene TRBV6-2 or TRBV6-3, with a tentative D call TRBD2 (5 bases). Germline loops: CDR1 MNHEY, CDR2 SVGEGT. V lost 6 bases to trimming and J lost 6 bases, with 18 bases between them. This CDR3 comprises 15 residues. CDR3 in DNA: TGTGCCAGCAGCGTTAGGCGGCTAGCTATCAATGAGCAGTTCTTC. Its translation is CASSVRRLAINEQFF.

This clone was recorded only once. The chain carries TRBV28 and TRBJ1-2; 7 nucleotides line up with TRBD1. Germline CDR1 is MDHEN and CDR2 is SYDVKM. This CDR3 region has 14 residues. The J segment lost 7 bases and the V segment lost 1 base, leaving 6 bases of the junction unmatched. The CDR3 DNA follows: TGTGCCAGCAGTTTATTAGGGGGCGTAGGTGGCTACACCTTC. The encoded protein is CASSLLGGVGGYTF.

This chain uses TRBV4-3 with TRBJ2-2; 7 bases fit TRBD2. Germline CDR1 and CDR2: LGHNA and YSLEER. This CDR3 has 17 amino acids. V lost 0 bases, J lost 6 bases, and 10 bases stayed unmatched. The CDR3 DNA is TGCGCCAGCAGCCAAGATGGGGCGGGGGAATGGTCCGGGGAGCTGTTTTTT. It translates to CASSQDGAGEWSGELFF.

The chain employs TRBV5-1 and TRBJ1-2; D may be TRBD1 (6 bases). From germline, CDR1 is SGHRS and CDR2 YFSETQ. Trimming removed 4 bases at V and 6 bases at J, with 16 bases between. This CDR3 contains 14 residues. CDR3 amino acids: CASSPNQGTDGYTF. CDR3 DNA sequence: TGCGCCAGCAGCCCGAATCAGGGGACCGATGGCTACACCTTC.

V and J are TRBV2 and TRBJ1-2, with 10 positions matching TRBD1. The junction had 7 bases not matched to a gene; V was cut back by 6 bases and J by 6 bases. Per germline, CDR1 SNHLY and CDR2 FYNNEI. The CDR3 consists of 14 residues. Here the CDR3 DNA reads TGTGCCAGCAGCGGACAGGGGGTAACGGATGGCTACACCTTC. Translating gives CASSGQGVTDGYTF.

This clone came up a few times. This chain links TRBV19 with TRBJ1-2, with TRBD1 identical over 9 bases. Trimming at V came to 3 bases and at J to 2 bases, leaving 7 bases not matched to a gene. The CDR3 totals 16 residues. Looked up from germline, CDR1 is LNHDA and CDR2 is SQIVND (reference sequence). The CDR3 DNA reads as TGTGCCAGTAGTATGCTCCCACAGGGGGCAAACTATGGCTACACCTTC. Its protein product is CASSMLPQGANYGYTF.

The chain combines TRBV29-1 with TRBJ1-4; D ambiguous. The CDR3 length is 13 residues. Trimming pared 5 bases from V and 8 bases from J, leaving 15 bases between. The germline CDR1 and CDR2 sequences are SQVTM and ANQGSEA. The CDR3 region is CSVSAGRREKLFF. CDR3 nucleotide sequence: TGCAGCGTTAGTGCAGGCCGCAGGGAAAAACTGTTTTTT.

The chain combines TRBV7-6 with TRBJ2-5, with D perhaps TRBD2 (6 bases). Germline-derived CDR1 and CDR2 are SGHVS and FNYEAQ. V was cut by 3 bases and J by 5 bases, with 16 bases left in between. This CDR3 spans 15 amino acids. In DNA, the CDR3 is TGTGCCAGCAGCTTGGGGACTCGGGTGGGGGAGACCCAGTACTTC. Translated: CASSLGTRVGETQYF. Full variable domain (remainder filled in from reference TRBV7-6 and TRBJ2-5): GAGVSQSPRYKVTKRGQDVALRCDPISGHVSLYWYRQALGQGPEFLTYFNYEAQQDKSGLPNDRFSAERPEGSISTLTIQRTEQRDSAMYRCASSLGTRVGETQYFGPGTRLLVL.

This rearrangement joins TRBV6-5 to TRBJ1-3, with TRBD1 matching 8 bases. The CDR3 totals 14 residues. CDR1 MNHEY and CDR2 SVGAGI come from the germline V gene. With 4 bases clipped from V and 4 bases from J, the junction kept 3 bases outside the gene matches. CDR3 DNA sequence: TGTGCCAGCAGTTCCAGGGGGCAAGGAAACACCATATATTTT. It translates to CASSSRGQGNTIYF.

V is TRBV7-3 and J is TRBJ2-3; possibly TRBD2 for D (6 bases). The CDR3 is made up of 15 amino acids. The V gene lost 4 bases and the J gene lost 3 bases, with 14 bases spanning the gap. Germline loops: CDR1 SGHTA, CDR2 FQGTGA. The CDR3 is CASSSRGSLTDTQYF. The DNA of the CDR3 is TGTGCCAGCAGCTCCCGGGGGTCCCTGACAGATACGCAGTATTTT.